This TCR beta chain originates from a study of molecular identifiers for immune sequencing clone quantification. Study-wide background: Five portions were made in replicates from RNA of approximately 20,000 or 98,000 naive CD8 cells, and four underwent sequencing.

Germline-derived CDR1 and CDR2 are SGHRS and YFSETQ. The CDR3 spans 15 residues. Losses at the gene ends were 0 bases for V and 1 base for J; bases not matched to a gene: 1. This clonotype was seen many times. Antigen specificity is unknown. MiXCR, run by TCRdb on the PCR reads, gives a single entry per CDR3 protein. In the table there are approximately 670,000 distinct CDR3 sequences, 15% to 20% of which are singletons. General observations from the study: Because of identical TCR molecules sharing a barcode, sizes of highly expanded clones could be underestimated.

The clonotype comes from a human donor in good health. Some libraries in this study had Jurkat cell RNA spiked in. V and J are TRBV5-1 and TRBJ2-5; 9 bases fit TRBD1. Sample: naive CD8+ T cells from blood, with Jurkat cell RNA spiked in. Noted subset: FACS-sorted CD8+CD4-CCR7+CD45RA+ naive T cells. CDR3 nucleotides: TGCGCCAGCAGCTTGGAGACAGGGGGCCAAGAGACCCAGTACTTC. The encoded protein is CASSLETGGQETQYF. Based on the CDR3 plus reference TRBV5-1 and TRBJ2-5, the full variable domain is KAGVTQTPRYLIKTRGQQVTLSCSPISGHRSVSWYQQTPGQGLQFLFEYFSETQRNKGNFPGRFSGRQFSNSRSEMNVSTLELGDSALYLCASSLETGGQETQYFGPGTRLLVL.